This entry lists 17 T cell receptor beta chains sequenced from one sample in a study of T cells after yellow fever vaccination. TCRdb called the 5' RACE reads again in MiXCR, with one record for every CDR3 protein. The data show 300,000 to 450,000 distinct CDR3 sequences, more than 5.5% seen once. This sample comprised PBMCs, obtained 5 days after the yellow fever booster vaccination. These receptors originate from a man aged 30-40 years who received the YFV17D yellow fever vaccine.

This clonotype has more than one count but fewer than ten. This sequence joins TRBV7-2 and TRBJ2-2, with 10 bases lining up with TRBD2. The CDR3 extends over 16 amino acids. V shed 1 base, J shed 6 bases, and the junction held 5 bases outside the gene matches. The germline CDR1 and CDR2 sequences are SGHTA and FQGNSA. CDR3 bases: TGTGCCAGCAGCTTAGAGATAGCGGGAGGTGCCGGGGAGCTGTTTTTT. This sequence encodes CASSLEIAGGAGELFF.

This clonotype was seen ten or more times. The rearrangement joins TRBV13 to TRBJ2-7; D could derive from TRBD1 or TRBD2 (6 bases each). Per germline, CDR1 PRHDT and CDR2 FYEKMQ (reference sequence). The germline V and J ends were trimmed by 10 bases and 1 base, with 14 bases remaining between them. The CDR3 has 13 amino acids. This chain's CDR3 is CATTGGTSYEQYF. The CDR3 nucleotides are TGTGCCACCACGGGCGGGACATCCTACGAGCAGTACTTC.

In this sample, this clonotype turned up a few times. The V call is TRBV5-6, the J call TRBJ1-3, with 7 positions matching TRBD1. The junction had 7 bases not matched to a gene; V was cut back by 4 bases and J by 9 bases. Germline assignment: CDR1 SGHDT and CDR2 YYEEEE. The CDR3 is 13 amino acids. The CDR3 sequence is CASSRDRVSTIYF. CDR3 nucleotide sequence: TGTGCCAGCAGCCGCGACAGGGTTAGCACCATATATTTT.

This clonotype was observed many times. The chain links TRBV7-2 to TRBJ2-1; possibly TRBD1 for D (6 bases). Germline CDR1 reads SGHTA; CDR2 reads FQGNSA. V dropped 1 base and J dropped 7 bases, with 20 bases sitting between them. CDR3 length: 17 amino acids. This CDR3 reads CASSLVPDSPGANEQFF. CDR3 DNA sequence: TGTGCCAGCAGCTTAGTTCCGGACAGCCCCGGGGCGAATGAGCAGTTCTTC.

The chain couples TRBV7-2 to TRBJ2-1; 10 bases fit TRBD2. The junction had 9 bases not matched to a gene; V was cut back by 6 bases and J by 7 bases. CDR3 length equals 15 residues. CDR1 is SGHTA and CDR2 is FQGNSA in the germline V gene. The chain's CDR3 is CASRPTAGGPNEQFF. The CDR3 coding sequence is TGTGCCAGCAGGCCGACAGCGGGAGGGCCTAATGAGCAGTTCTTC.

This clonotype was observed a handful of times. This chain joins TRBV29-1 and TRBJ2-1; tentatively, D is TRBD2 (6 bases). Germline V gene sequence: CDR1 SQVTM, CDR2 ANQGSEA. The ends were cut back, 3 bases at V and 6 bases at J, with 12 bases in the middle. This CDR3 has 13 amino acids. The CDR3 loop is CSVEGLTLNEQFF. The CDR3 region has the DNA TGCAGCGTTGAGGGACTGACGCTCAATGAGCAGTTCTTC.

This clonotype was detected ten times or more. The chain employs TRBV15 and TRBJ2-7; D is uncertain. This CDR3 has 15 residues. V was shortened by 0 bases and J by 3 bases, with 12 bases between the two germline ends. Germline V gene lookup returns CDR1 LNHNV and CDR2 YYDKDF (reference sequence). CDR3 nucleotide sequence: TGTGCCACCAGCAGAGAGCAACAGCCGCGCTACGAGCAGTACTTC. This codes for CATSREQQPRYEQYF.

This clonotype was counted many times. J is TRBJ2-1 and V is TRBV15; D call uncertain. V was trimmed by 4 bases and J by 3 bases, leaving 4 bases between them. The CDR3 runs 12 residues. Germline V CDR1 and CDR2: LNHNV, YYDKDF (reference sequence). The CDR3 is CATSIGYNEQFF. CDR3 bases: TGTGCCACCAGCATCGGCTACAATGAGCAGTTCTTC.

Ten or more counts support this clonotype. J is TRBJ2-3 and V is TRBV9; D possibly corresponds to TRBD2 (5 bases). This CDR3 has 15 amino acids. V shed 4 bases and J shed 2 bases, with 14 bases lying between them. CDR1 is SGDLS, CDR2 YYNGEE, per germline. CDR3 in amino acids: CASSPSGLPTDTQYF. The CDR3 DNA follows: TGTGCCAGCAGCCCGAGTGGACTTCCCACAGATACGCAGTATTTT.

This chain links TRBV19 with TRBJ2-3, with 10 bases matching TRBD2. J lost 5 bases, V lost 3 bases, and 17 bases had no gene match. CDR1 is LNHDA, CDR2 SQIVND, per germline (reference sequence). The CDR3 spans 19 residues. CDR3 sequence: CASSILASGSSMQGDTQYF. CDR3 nucleotide sequence: TGTGCCAGTAGTATTTTGGCTAGCGGGAGCTCAATGCAGGGAGATACGCAGTATTTT.

The V gene is TRBV5-1, the J gene TRBJ2-1; TRBD2 matches at 10 bases. CDR3 length: 15 residues. Looked up from germline, CDR1 is SGHRS and CDR2 is YFSETQ. J was trimmed by 7 bases and V by 4 bases; bases with no gene match: 8. The CDR3, as DNA: TGCGCCAGCAGCCCTCTAGCGGGAGTTCGGAATGAGCAGTTCTTC. Translated: CASSPLAGVRNEQFF. Filled out from reference TRBV5-1 and TRBJ2-1, the complete variable domain reads KAGVTQTPRYLIKTRGQQVTLSCSPISGHRSVSWYQQTPGQGLQFLFEYFSETQRNKGNFPGRFSGRQFSNSRSEMNVSTLELGDSALYLCASSPLAGVRNEQFFGPGTRLTVL.

This clonotype was recorded at least ten times. The chain uses TRBV20-1 and TRBJ2-7, with a weak D call TRBD2 (6 bases). The CDR3 has 15 residues. Germline CDR1 DFQATT, CDR2 SNEGSKA (reference sequence). Deletions cut 0 bases from V and 2 bases from J, with 14 bases between. The CDR3 bases are TGCAGTGCTAGAGACCCCCGGGACTCACCCTACGAGCAGTACTTC. Translation: CSARDPRDSPYEQYF.

There are many counts of this clonotype. The chain recombines TRBV12-3 or TRBV12-4 with TRBJ1-5; tentatively, D is TRBD1 (6 bases). Trimming took 5 bases from V and 4 from J, leaving 15 bases between them. CDR3 length: 15 residues. The chain's CDR3 is CASSLNRALNQPQHF. CDR3 DNA: TGTGCCAGCAGTCTAAACAGGGCCTTAAATCAGCCCCAGCATTTT.

The CDR3: CASSVGTASTFYEQYF. DNA for the CDR3: TGCGCCAGCAGCGTCGGGACAGCCTCAACTTTCTACGAGCAGTACTTC. The chain recombines TRBV5-1 with TRBJ2-7; the match to TRBD1 covers 7 bases. The V segment lost 4 bases and the J segment 3 bases; nucleotides outside the gene matches: 13. The CDR3 totals 16 residues. CDR1 is SGHRS, CDR2 YFSETQ, per germline. Full variable domain (missing parts from reference TRBV5-1 and TRBJ2-7): KAGVTQTPRYLIKTRGQQVTLSCSPISGHRSVSWYQQTPGQGLQFLFEYFSETQRNKGNFPGRFSGRQFSNSRSEMNVSTLELGDSALYLCASSVGTASTFYEQYFGPGTRLTVT.

The V and J genes are TRBV5-1 and TRBJ2-2, with no clear D. V dropped 0 bases and J dropped 2 bases, with 11 bases sitting between them. Germline-derived CDR1 and CDR2 are SGHRS and YFSETQ. This CDR3 has 16 residues. CDR3 nucleotide sequence: TGCGCCAGCAGCTTGGTCGTCAGAACTAACACCGGGGAGCTGTTTTTT. This codes for CASSLVVRTNTGELFF.

This chain joins TRBV19 and TRBJ2-1, with 9 nucleotides matching TRBD1. Trimming cost V 4 bases and J 3 bases; bases outside gene matches: 7. Germline V gene data show CDR1 as LNHDA and CDR2 as SQIVND (reference sequence). The CDR3 has 16 amino acids. The CDR3 here is CASSTIQGAVYNEQFF. The CDR3 bases are TGTGCCAGTAGTACCATACAGGGGGCCGTCTACAATGAGCAGTTCTTC.

The rearrangement joins TRBV6-1 to TRBJ2-7, with 7 bases that match TRBD2. The CDR3 is 13 amino acids. V dropped 7 bases and J dropped 2; count of bases not matched to a gene: 5. Germline CDR1 MNHNS, CDR2 SASEGT. Written as DNA, the CDR3 is TGTGCCAGCATCCAGCGGGGTACCTACGAGCAGTACTTC. This gives the protein CASIQRGTYEQYF.